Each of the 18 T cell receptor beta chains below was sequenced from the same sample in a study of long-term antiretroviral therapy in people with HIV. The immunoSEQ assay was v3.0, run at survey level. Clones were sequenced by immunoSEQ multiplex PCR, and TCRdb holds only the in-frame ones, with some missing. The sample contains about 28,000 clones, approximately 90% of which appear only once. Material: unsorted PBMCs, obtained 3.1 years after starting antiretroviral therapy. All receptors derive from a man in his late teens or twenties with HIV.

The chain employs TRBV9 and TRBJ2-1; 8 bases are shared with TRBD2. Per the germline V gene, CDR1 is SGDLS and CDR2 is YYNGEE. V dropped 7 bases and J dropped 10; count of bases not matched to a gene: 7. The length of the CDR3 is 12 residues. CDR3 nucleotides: TGTGCCAGCTCCGGGACTAGTAACGAGCAGTTCTTC. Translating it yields CASSGTSNEQFF.

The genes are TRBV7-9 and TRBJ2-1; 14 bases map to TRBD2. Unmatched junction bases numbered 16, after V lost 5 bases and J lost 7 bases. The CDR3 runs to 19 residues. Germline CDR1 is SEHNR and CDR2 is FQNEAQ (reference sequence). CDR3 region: CASSPYPGLAGESRNEQFF. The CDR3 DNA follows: TGTGCCAGCAGCCCGTACCCGGGACTAGCGGGAGAGTCTAGAAATGAGCAGTTCTTC.

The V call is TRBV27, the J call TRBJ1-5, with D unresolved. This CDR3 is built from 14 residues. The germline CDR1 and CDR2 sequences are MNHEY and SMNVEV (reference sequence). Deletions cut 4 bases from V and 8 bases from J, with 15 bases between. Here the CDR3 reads CASSSQAHLKPQHF. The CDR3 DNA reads TGTGCCAGCAGTTCCCAGGCGCACTTGAAGCCCCAGCATTTT.

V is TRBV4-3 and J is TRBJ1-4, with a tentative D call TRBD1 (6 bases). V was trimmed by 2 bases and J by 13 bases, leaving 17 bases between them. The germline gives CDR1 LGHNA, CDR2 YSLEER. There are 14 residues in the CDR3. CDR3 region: CASSQHREVSRLFF. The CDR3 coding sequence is TGCGCCAGCAGCCAACACAGGGAGGTATCTAGACTGTTTTTT.

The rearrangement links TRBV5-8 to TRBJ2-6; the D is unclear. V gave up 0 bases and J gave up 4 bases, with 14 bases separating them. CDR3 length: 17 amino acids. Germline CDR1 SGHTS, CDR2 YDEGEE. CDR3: CASSLELFPGGANVLTF. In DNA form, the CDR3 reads TGTGCCAGCAGCTTGGAACTGTTCCCTGGAGGGGCCAACGTCCTGACTTTC.

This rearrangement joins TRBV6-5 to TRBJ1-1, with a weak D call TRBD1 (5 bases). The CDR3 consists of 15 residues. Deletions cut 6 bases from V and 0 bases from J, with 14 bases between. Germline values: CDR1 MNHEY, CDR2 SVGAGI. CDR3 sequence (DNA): TGTGCCAGCAGGAGACAGAGCATTATGAACACTGAAGCTTTCTTT. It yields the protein CASRRQSIMNTEAFF.

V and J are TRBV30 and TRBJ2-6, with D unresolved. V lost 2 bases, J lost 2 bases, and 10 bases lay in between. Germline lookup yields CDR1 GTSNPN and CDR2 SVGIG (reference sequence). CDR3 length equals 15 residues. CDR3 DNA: TGTGCCTGGAGTCGCCTTGCTACTGGGGCCAACGTCCTGACTTTC. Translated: CAWSRLATGANVLTF.

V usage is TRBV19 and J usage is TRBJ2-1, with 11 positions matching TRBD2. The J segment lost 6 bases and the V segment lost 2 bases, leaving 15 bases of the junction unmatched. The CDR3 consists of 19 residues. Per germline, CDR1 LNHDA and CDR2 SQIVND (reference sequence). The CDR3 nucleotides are TGTGCCAGTAGTATAACGGGTCAAGCGGGACTAGCGGACTCCAATGAGCAGTTCTTC. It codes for CASSITGQAGLADSNEQFF.

In DNA form, the CDR3 reads TGTGCCATCAGTGATCAGCGGGGAGGCACAGATACGCAGTATTTT. The encoded protein is CAISDQRGGTDTQYF. The chain carries TRBV10-3 and TRBJ2-3; 7 bases agree with TRBD2. The CDR3 has 15 amino acids. Germline trimming cut 3 bases from V and 1 base from J; bases unmatched to any gene: 4. The germline CDR1 and CDR2 sequences are ENHRY and SYGVKD.

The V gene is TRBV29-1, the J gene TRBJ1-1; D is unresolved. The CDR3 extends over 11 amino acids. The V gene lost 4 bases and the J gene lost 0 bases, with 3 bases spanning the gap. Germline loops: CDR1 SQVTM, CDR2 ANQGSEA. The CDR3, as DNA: TGCAGCGTTGGGATGAACACTGAAGCTTTCTTT. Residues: CSVGMNTEAFF.

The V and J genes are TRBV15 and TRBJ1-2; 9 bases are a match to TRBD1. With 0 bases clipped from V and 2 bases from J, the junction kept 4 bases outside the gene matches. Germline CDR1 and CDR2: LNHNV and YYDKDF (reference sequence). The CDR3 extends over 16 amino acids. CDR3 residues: CATSRERTGVNYGYTF. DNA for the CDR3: TGTGCCACCAGCAGAGAGAGGACAGGGGTAAACTATGGCTACACCTTC. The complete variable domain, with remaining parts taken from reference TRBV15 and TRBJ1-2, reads DAMVIQNPRYQVTQFGKPVTLSCSQTLNHNVMYWYQQKSSQAPKLLFHYYDKDFNNEADTPDNFQSRRPNTSFCFLDIRSPGLGDTAMYLCATSRERTGVNYGYTFGSGTRLTVV.

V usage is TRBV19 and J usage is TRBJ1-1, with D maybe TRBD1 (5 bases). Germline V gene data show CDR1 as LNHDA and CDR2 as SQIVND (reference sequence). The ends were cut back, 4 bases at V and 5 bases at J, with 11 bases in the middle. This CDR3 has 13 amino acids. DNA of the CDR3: TGTGCCAGTAGTAAATGGGGGAGGACTGAAGCTTTCTTT. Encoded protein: CASSKWGRTEAFF. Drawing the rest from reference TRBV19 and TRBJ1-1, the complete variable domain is DGGITQSPKYLFRKEGQNVTLSCEQNLNHDAMYWYRQDPGQGLRLIYYSQIVNDFQKGDIAEGYSVSREKKESFPLTVTSAQKNPTAFYLCASSKWGRTEAFFGQGTRLTVV.

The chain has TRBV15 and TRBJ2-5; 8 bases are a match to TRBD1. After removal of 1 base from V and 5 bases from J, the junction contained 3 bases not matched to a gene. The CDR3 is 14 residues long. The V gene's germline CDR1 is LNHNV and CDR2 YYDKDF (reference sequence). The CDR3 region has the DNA TGTGCCACCAGCAGAGCCAGGACAGGGGAGACCCAGTACTTC. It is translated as CATSRARTGETQYF.

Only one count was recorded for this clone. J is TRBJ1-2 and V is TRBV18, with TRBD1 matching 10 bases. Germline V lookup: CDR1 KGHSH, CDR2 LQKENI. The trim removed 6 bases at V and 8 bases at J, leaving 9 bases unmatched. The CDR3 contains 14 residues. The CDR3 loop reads CASSPLGQGRGYTF. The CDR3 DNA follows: TGTGCCAGCTCTCCCCTGGGACAGGGGAGAGGCTACACCTTC.

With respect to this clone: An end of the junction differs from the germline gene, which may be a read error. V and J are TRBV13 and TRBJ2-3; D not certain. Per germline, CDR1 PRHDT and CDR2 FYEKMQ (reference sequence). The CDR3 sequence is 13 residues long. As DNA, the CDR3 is TGTGCCAGCAGTTTAGGGAGCACAGATACGCAGTATTTT. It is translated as CASSLGSTDTQYF.

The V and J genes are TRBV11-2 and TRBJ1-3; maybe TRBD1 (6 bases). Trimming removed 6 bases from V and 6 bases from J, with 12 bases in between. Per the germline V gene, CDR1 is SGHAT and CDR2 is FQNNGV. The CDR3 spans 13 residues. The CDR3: CASRRAGANTIYF. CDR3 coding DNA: TGTGCCAGCAGGAGGGCAGGGGCAAACACCATATATTTT.

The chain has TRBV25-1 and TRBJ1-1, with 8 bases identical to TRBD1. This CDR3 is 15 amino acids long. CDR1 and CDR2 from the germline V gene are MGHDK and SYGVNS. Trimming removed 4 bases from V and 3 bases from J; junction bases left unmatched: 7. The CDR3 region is CASSGQGARHTEAFF. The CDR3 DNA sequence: TGTGCCAGCAGTGGCCAGGGGGCTCGACACACTGAAGCTTTCTTT.

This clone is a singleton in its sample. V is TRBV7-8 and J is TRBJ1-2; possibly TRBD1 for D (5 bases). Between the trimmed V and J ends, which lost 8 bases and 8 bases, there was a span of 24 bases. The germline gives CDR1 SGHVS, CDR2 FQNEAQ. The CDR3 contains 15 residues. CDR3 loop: CASRWSQGPSMGYTF. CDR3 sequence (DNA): TGTGCCAGCCGCTGGTCCCAGGGTCCGTCTATGGGCTACACCTTC. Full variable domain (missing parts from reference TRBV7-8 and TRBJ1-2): GAGVSQSPRYKVAKRGQDVALRCDPISGHVSLFWYQQALGQGPEFLTYFQNEAQLDKSGLPSDRFFAERPEGSVSTLKIQRTQQEDSAVYLCASRWSQGPSMGYTFGSGTRLTVV.